This TCR beta chain was documented in a study of blood T cell repertoires in COVID-19. Whole-study context: Italy, Spain and the United States were the sources of the convalescent and acute COVID-19 samples. T cells, B-cell-depleted T cells, or PBMCs provided the cDNA or gDNA that served as material.

The CDR3 sequence is 14 residues long. The junction had 3 bases not matched to a gene; V was cut back by 7 bases and J by 4 bases. Germline values: CDR1 SNHLY, CDR2 FYNNEI. Methods used by the authors: Nucleated cell number was recorded as an estimate derived from reference gene primer amplification. The assay was immunoSEQ multiplex PCR, and TCRdb's table has in-frame clones only and misses some. Clone size and the V and J calls come from that table; the DNA yielded D and trimming. The sample holds 110,000 or so clones; around 89% are singletons and the top ten take 25% to 30%. This chain connects TRBV2 to TRBJ2-5; 13 nucleotides align to TRBD2. Sequenced material: peripheral blood. This receptor was identified in a man aged 70-80 years with active or convalescent COVID-19. CDR3 sequence: CASIRLAGGETQYF. The CDR3 DNA follows: TGTGCCAGCATTCGACTAGCGGGGGGAGAGACCCAGTACTTC.